This paragraph reports one TCR beta chain. This entry comes from a study of OX40 agonist ivuxolimab in advanced cancers. V gave up 4 bases and J gave up 1 base, with 16 bases separating them. Germline V CDR1 and CDR2: MNHEY, SVGAGI. The CDR3 totals 16 residues. The table came from immunoSEQ multiplex PCR; TCRdb's copy has only in-frame clones and leaves some out. The sample lists 40,000 to 45,000 clones, 82% occurring once. The input for sequencing was CD4+ or CD8+ T cells sorted from blood, taken in a trial of the OX40 agonist ivuxolimab. The J gene is TRBJ1-2, the V gene TRBV6-5, with D unclear. The TCR comes from an adult with an advanced solid tumor such as melanoma, head and neck, liver or kidney cancer. The CDR3 nucleotides are TGTGCCAGCAGTTGGGAGGGTGTAGGGCTTAACTATGGCTACACCTTC. Protein product: CASSWEGVGLNYGYTF.